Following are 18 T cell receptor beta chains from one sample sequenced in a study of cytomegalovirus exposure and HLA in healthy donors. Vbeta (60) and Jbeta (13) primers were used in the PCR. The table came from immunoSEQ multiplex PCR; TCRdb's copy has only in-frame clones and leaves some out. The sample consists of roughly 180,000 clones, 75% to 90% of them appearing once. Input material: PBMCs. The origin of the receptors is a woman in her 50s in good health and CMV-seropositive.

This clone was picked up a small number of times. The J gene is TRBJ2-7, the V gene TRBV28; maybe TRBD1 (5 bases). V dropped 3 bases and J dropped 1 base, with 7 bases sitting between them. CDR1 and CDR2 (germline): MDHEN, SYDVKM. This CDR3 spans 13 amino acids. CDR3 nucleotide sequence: TGTGCCAGCAGTTTCTACAGGTCCTACGAGCAGTACTTC. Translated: CASSFYRSYEQYF.

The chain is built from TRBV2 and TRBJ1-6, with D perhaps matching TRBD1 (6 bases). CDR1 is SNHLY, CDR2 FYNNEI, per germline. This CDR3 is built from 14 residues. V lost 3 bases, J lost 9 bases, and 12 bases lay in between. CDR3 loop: CASSDRGLGSPLHF. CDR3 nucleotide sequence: TGTGCCAGCAGTGACAGGGGCTTAGGTTCACCCCTCCACTTT.

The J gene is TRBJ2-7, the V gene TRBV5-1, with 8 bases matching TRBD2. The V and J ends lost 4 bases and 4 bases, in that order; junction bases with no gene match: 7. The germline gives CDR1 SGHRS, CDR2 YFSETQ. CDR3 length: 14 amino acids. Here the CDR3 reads CASSPRGGGYEQYF. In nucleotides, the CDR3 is TGCGCCAGCAGCCCTCGGGGGGGAGGTTACGAGCAGTACTTC.

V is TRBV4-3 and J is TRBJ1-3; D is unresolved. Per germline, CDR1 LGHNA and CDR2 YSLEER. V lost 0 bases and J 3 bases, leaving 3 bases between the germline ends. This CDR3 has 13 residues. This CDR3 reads CASSQDRGNTIYF. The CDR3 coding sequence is TGCGCCAGCAGCCAAGATCGTGGAAACACCATATATTTT.

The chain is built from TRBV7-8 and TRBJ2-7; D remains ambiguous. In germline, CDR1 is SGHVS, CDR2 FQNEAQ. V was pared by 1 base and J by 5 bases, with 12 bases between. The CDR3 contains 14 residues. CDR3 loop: CASSLGGSPDEQYF. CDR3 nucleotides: TGTGCCAGCAGCTTAGGTGGTAGTCCCGACGAGCAGTACTTC. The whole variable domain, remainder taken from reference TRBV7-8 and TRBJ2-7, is GAGVSQSPRYKVAKRGQDVALRCDPISGHVSLFWYQQALGQGPEFLTYFQNEAQLDKSGLPSDRFFAERPEGSVSTLKIQRTQQEDSAVYLCASSLGGSPDEQYFGPGTRLTVT.

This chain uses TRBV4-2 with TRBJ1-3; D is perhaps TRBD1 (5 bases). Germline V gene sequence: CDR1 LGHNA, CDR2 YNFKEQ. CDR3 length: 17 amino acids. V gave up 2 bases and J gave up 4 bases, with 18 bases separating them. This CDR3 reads CASSQQADRNFGNTIYF. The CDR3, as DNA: TGTGCCAGCAGCCAACAAGCCGACAGAAACTTCGGAAACACCATATATTTT.

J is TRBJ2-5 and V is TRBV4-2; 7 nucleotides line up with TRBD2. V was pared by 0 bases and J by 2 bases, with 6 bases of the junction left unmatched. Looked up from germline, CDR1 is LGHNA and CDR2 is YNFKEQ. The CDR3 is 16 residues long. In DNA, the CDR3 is TGTGCCAGCAGCCAAGAGGCGGGACTACTACAAGAGACCCAGTACTTC. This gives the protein CASSQEAGLLQETQYF.

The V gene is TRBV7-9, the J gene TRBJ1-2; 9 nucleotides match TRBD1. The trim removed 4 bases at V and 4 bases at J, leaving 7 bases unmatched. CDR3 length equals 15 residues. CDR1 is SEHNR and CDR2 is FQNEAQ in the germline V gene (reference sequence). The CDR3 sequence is CASSSWTGVSYGYTF. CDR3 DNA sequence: TGTGCCAGCAGCTCTTGGACAGGGGTCTCCTATGGCTACACCTTC.

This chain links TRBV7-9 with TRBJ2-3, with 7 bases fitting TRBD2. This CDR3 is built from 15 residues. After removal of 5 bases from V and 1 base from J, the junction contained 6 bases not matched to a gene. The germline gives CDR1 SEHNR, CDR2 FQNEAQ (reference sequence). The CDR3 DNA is TGTGCCAGCAGCACCCCCCTAGCGGGCACAGATACGCAGTATTTT. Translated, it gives CASSTPLAGTDTQYF.

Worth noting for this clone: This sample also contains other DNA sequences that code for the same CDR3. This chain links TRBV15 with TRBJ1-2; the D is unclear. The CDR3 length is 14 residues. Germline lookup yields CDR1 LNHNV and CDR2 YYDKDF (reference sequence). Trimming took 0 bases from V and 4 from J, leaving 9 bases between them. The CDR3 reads CATSRDRGSYGYTF. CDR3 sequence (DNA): TGTGCCACCAGCAGAGATCGAGGAAGCTATGGCTACACCTTC. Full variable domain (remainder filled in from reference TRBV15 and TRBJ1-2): DAMVIQNPRYQVTQFGKPVTLSCSQTLNHNVMYWYQQKSSQAPKLLFHYYDKDFNNEADTPDNFQSRRPNTSFCFLDIRSPGLGDTAMYLCATSRDRGSYGYTFGSGTRLTVV.

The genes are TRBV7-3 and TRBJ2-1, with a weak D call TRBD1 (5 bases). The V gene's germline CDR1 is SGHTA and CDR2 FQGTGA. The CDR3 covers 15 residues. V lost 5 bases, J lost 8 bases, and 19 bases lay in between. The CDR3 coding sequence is TGTGCCAGCAGCCGATCGGCCCCAGGGTTCCATGAGCAGTTCTTC. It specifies CASSRSAPGFHEQFF.

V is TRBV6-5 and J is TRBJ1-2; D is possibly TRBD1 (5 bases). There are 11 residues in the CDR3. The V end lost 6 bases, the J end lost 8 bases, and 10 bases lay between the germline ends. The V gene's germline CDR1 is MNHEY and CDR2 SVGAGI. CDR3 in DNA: TGTGCCAGCAGCACAGGTGGGGGCTACACCTTC. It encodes CASSTGGGYTF.

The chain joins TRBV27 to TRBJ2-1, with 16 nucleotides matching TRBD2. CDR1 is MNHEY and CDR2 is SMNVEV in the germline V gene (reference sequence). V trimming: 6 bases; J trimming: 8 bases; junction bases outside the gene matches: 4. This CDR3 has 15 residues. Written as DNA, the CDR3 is TGTGCCAGCAGCCCCGGGACTAGCGGGAGGGATGAGCAGTTCTTC. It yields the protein CASSPGTSGRDEQFF.

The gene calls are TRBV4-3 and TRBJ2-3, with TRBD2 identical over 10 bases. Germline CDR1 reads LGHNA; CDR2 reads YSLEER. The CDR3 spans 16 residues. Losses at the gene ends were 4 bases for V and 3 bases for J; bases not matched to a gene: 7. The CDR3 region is CASSPSGRMTTDTQYF. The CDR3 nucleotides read TGCGCCAGCAGCCCTAGCGGGAGAATGACGACAGATACGCAGTATTTT.

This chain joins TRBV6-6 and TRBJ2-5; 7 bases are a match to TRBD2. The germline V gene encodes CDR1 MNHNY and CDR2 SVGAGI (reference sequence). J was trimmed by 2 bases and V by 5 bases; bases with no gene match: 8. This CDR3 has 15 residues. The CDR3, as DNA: TGTGCCAGCAGTAACCCCCAGCGGGGACAAGAGACCCAGTACTTC. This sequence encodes CASSNPQRGQETQYF.

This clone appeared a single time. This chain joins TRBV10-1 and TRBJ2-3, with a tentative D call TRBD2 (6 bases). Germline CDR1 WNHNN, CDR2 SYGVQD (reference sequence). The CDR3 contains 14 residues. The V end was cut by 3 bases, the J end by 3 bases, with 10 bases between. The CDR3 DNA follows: TGCGCCAGCAGTGATTGGGGGGATACAGATACGCAGTATTTT. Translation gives CASSDWGDTDTQYF.

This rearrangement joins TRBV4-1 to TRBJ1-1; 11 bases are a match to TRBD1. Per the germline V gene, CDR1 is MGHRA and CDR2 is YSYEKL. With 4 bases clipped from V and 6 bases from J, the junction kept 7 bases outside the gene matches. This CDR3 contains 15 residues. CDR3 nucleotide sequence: TGCGCCAGCAGCCGCGGATGGGGACAGGGGGCTGAAGCTTTCTTT. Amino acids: CASSRGWGQGAEAFF.

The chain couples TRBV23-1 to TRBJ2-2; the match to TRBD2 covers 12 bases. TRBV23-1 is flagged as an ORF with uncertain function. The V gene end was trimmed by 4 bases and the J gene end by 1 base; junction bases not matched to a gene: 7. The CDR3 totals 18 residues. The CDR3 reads CASSLKATSGGNTGELFF. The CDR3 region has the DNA TGCGCCAGCAGTCTTAAGGCGACTAGCGGGGGGAACACCGGGGAGCTGTTTTTT.